A selection of T cell receptor beta chains follows, all from one sample in a study of CD8 T cells in ankylosing spondylitis. MiXCR was run by TCRdb on the 5' RACE reads, yielding one entry per CDR3 protein. The repertoire has some 140,000 distinct CDR3 sequences, roughly 11% of them found once; the top ten carry roughly 4.5%. Material: blood, either unsorted or a sorted T cell fraction (not recorded which). The receptors derive from a female donor with ankylosing spondylitis or in good health (not recorded which). The CDR3 runs from the conserved cysteine through the conserved F or W. A D gene is named only where the DNA matches it firmly. Rows may omit the clone size; those that give it use once, few, many or a size class.

abundance	v_gene	d_gene	j_gene	CDR3nt	CDR3aa
many	TRBV29-1	TRBD2	TRBJ2-2	TGCAGCGTTGAAGATCGGGACGTCACTAGCGCCTACACCGGGGAGCTGTTTTTT	CSVEDRDVTSAYTGELFF
many	TRBV20-1	NA	TRBJ1-1	TGCAGTGCTAGGAGGGGCAGTCCGACCGTGAACACTGAAGCTTTCTTT	CSARRGSPTVNTEAFF
many	TRBV5-1	NA	TRBJ2-3	TGCGCCAGCAGCTTGCCTACACCCTCCCGGGAAGCAGATACGCAGTATTTT	CASSLPTPSREADTQYF
NA	TRBV20-1	NA	TRBJ2-5	TGCAGTGTTAGAGGGGAGGCTCCAGGCTCGAGTGAGACCCAGTACTTC	CSVRGEAPGSSETQYF
NA	TRBV20-1	TRBD2	TRBJ2-3	TGCAGTGCTAGAGAATCGGGACTAGCGGATGCAGATACGCAGTATTTT	CSARESGLADADTQYF
many	TRBV6-1	TRBD2	TRBJ2-1	TGTGCCAGCACTAGCGGGGGGGTGAATGAGCAGTTCTTC	CASTSGGVNEQFF
once	TRBV9	NA	TRBJ2-1	TGTGCCAGCAGCGGACGGACTCGAGGGAATGAGCAGTTCTTC	CASSGRTRGNEQFF
NA	TRBV19	TRBD2	TRBJ2-7	TGTGCCAGTAGTGAAACTAGCGGGAGCTACGAGCAGTACTTC	CASSETSGSYEQYF
many	TRBV20-1	TRBD1	TRBJ1-2	TGCAGTGCTAGGGGACAGGGGGCGCGAGGCTACACCTTC	CSARGQGARGYTF
many	TRBV5-1	NA	TRBJ2-1	TGCGCCAGCAGCTTGGCCTCTACGGGTCGGAATGAGCAGTTCTTC	CASSLASTGRNEQFF
many	TRBV5-1	NA	TRBJ2-2	TGCGCCAGCAGCTCCCCCCCAACCGGGGAGCTGTTTTTT	CASSSPPTGELFF
many	TRBV11-2	NA	TRBJ2-1	TGTGCCAGCAGCTTAGAGCCGGGCTACTCCTACAATGAGCAGTTCTTC	CASSLEPGYSYNEQFF
many	TRBV6-5	TRBD1	TRBJ1-1	TGTGCCAGCAGTGGGGACAGCGTTTCAGCTTTCTTT	CASSGDSVSAFF
many	TRBV10-3	NA	TRBJ1-2	TGTGCCATCAGCGGGGAGGACTATGGCTACACCTTC	CAISGEDYGYTF
many	TRBV6-1	TRBD1	TRBJ2-1	TGTGCCAGCACCTTGAACAGGGGGCTCTCCTACAATGAGCAGTTCTTC	CASTLNRGLSYNEQFF
many	TRBV5-1	NA	TRBJ2-1	TGCGCCAGCAGCTTGGCCCCGGGAGTGGACGATGAGCAGTTCTTC	CASSLAPGVDDEQFF
many	TRBV7-9	TRBD1	TRBJ2-7	TGTGCCAGCAGCTTAGAACAGGGGGCGTACGTGCAGTACTTC	CASSLEQGAYVQYF
many	TRBV5-1	TRBD1	TRBJ1-1	TGCGCCAGCAGCATACAGGGGCCTACGAACACTGAAGCTTTCTTT	CASSIQGPTNTEAFF
medium-sized	TRBV5-1	NA	TRBJ2-7	TGCGCCAGCAGCCACTATCAGGGAGGTGACGAGCAGTACTTC	CASSHYQGGDEQYF
many	TRBV6-5	NA	TRBJ2-2	TGTGCCAGCAGTTACGGTGCGGCCTGGGGGCTGTTTTTT	CASSYGAAWGLFF
many	TRBV24-1	NA	TRBJ2-1	TGTGCCACCTCTAGGGGGTGGAATGAGCAGTTCTTC	CATSRGWNEQFF
NA	TRBV28	NA	TRBJ2-5	TGTGCCAGCATCCGAGGGGGGGTACACCAAGAGGCCCAGTACTTC	CASIRGGVHQEAQYF
many	TRBV2	TRBD1	TRBJ1-4	TGTGCCAGCAGCGGACAGGCCCTTAATGAAAAACTGTTTTTT	CASSGQALNEKLFF
many	TRBV7-3	TRBD2	TRBJ2-1	TGTGCCAGCAGCTTGCTAGCGGGGGACTACAATGAGCAGTTCTTC	CASSLLAGDYNEQFF
many	TRBV18	TRBD2	TRBJ2-2	TGTGCCAGCTCATCCCTAGCGGAGGCCACCGGGGAGCTGTTTTTT	CASSSLAEATGELFF
many	TRBV29-1	TRBD2	TRBJ2-1	TGCAGCGTCCGCACTAGCGGGTCATCCTACAATGAGCAGTTCTTC	CSVRTSGSSYNEQFF
many	TRBV29-1	NA	TRBJ1-1	TGCAGCGTCCACGAGATGAACACTGAAGCTTTCTTT	CSVHEMNTEAFF
NA	TRBV12-3/TRBV12-4	TRBD2	TRBJ2-1	TGTGCCAGCACCAGGACTAGCGGGAGAGTAAATGAGCAGTTCTTC	CASTRTSGRVNEQFF
many	TRBV20-1	TRBD2	TRBJ2-2	TGCAGTGCTATAGCTAGCGGGAGGGCCTCCGGGGAGCTGTTTTTT	CSAIASGRASGELFF
many	TRBV30	TRBD1	TRBJ2-7	TGTGCCTGGAACCGCCCGGGACAGTCCTACGAGCAGTACTTC	CAWNRPGQSYEQYF